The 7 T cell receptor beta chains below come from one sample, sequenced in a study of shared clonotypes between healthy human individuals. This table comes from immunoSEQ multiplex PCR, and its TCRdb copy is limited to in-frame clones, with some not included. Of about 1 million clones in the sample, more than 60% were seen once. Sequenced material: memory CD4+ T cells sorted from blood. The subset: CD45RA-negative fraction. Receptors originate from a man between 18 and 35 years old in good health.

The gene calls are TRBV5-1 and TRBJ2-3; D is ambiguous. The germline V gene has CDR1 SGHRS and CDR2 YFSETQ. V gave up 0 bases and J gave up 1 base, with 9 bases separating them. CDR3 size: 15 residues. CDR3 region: CASSLAPGRTDTQYF. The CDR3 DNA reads TGCGCCAGCAGCTTGGCACCCGGCCGCACAGATACGCAGTATTTT.

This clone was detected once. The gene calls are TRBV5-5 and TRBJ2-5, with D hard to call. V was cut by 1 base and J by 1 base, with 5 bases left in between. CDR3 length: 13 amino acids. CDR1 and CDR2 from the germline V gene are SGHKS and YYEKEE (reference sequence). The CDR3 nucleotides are TGTGCCAGCAGCTTGTTTACCCAAGAGACCCAGTACTTC. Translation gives CASSLFTQETQYF.

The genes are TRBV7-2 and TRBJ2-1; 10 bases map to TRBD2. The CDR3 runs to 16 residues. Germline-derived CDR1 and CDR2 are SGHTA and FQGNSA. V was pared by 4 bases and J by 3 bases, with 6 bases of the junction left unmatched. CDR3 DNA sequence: TGTGCCAGCAGCTCCACCGGGACTAGCGTCTACAATGAGCAGTTCTTC. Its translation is CASSSTGTSVYNEQFF.

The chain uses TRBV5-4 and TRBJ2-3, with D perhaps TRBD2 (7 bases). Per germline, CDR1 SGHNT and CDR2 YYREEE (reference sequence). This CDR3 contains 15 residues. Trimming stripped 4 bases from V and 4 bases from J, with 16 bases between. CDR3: CASSLPVGGADTQYF. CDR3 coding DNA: TGTGCCAGCAGCCTCCCAGTAGGGGGGGCAGATACGCAGTATTTT.

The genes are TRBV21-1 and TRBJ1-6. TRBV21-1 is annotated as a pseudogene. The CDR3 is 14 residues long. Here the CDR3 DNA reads TGTGCCAGCAGCAATACTCATCCCGGATCACCCCTCCACTTT. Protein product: CASSNTHPGSPLHF.

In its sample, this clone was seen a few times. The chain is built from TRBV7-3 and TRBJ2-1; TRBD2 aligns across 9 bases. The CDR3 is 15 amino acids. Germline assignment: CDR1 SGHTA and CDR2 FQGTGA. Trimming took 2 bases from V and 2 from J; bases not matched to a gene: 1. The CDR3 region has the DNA TGTGCCAGCAGCTTAGCGGGGGGGCCCTACAATGAGCAGTTCTTC. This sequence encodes CASSLAGGPYNEQFF.

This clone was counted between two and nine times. CDR3 coding DNA: TGCGCCAGCAGCCAAGATGGGTCAGGGGTCGGACAGCCCCAGCATTTT. Its translation: CASSQDGSGVGQPQHF. The chain uses TRBV4-3 and TRBJ1-5, with a tentative D call TRBD1 (6 bases). The CDR3 runs to 16 residues. The germline V gene encodes CDR1 LGHNA and CDR2 YSLEER. V was clipped by 0 bases and J by 7 bases, with 16 bases between them.